A selection of T cell receptor beta chains follows, all from one sample in a study of blood T cell repertoires in COVID-19. TCRdb keeps only in-frame clones here, not all; method: immunoSEQ multiplex PCR. Of fewer than 350,000 clones in the sample, approximately 90% were seen once. Sequences were obtained from PBMCs or T cells enriched from blood (not recorded which). The origin of the receptors is a woman aged 55-75 years in a cohort exposed to, infected with or recovered from COVID-19 (not recorded which). CDR3s include the opening cysteine and the closing phenylalanine or tryptophan.

TRBV19 CASSIETGWRPQHF
TRBV5-1 CANSLGPGGGQETQYF
TRBV28 CASSPLKGGRTYEQYF
TRBV7-3 CASSPQLAGGNEQFF
TRBV25-1 CASSDWGLWNTGELFF
TRBV21-1 CASSKCARGHTEAFF
TRBV28 CASRPGTGGKDEQFF
TRBV6-5 CASSGRREGNQPQHF
TRBV28 CASMPGLKAGANVLTF
TRBV21-1 CASSKVCRGKGKSGEETQYF
TRBV5-1 CASSLNRGARAFF
TRBV27 CASSQTGTTFNNEQFF
TRBV5-5 CASSLARQEKLFF
TRBV10-3 CAISPGQAYTDTQYF
TRBV19 CASTVWDSSNQPQHF
TRBV5-8 CASSLEHKGFSGNTIYF
TRBV2 CASRLLAEVAGELFF
TRBV9 CASSQTGTGGNQPQHF
TRBV18 CASSPDRGYTF
TRBV7-9 CASSLKRGDEQYF
TRBV3-1/TRBV3-2 CASSLPGTSYNEQFF
TRBV10-1 CASSTGTGVRYF
TRBV3-1/TRBV3-2 CASSPGVYEQYF
TRBV30 CAWSDQGYNSPLHF
TRBV4-1 CASSQDAGTDTQYF
TRBV12-5 CASGSSGSTGELFF
TRBV12-2 CASRFTGEAPLHF
TRBV18 CASSPSRDRAYEQYF
TRBV30 CAWSDGPYGYTF
TRBV27 CASSIRTGGDQPQHF
TRBV7-9 CASSPGTSGIFQETQYF
TRBV5-1 CASSGLPGLAAYF
TRBV28 CASRGQGGRREKLFF
TRBV6-5 CASTLANEQFF
TRBV5-1 CASSLVPSASSYNEQFF
TRBV28 CASRMGAGPSYEQYF
TRBV27 CASSSHKLAGGPKETQYF